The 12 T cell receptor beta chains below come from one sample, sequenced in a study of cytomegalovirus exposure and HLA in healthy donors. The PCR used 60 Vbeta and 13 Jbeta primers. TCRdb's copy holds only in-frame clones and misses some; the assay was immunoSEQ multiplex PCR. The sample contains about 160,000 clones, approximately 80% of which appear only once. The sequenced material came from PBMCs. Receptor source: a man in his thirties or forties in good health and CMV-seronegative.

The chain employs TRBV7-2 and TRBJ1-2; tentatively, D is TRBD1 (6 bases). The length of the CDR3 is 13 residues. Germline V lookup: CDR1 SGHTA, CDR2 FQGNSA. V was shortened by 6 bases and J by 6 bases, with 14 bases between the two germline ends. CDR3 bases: TGTGCCAGCAGTCAACCCACAGGGAATGGCTACACCTTC. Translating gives CASSQPTGNGYTF.

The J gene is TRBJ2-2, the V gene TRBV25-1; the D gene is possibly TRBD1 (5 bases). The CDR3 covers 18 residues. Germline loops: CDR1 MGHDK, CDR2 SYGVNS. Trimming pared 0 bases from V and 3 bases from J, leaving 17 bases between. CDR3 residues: CASSEYMGRVGDTGELFF. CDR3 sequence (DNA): TGTGCCAGCAGTGAATACATGGGGCGCGTAGGGGACACCGGGGAGCTGTTTTTT.

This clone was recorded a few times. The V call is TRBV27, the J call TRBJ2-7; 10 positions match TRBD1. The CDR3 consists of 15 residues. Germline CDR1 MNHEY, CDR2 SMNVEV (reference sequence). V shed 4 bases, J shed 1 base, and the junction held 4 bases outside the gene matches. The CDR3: CASSSRQGASYEQYF. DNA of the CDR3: TGTGCCAGCAGTTCTCGACAGGGGGCATCCTACGAGCAGTACTTC.

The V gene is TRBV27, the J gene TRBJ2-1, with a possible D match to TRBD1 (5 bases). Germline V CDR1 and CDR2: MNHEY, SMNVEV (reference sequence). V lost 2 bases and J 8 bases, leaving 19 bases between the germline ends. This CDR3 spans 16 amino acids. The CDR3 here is CASSLPTALGMDEQFF. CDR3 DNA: TGTGCCAGCAGTTTACCGACAGCTCTTGGGATGGATGAGCAGTTCTTC.

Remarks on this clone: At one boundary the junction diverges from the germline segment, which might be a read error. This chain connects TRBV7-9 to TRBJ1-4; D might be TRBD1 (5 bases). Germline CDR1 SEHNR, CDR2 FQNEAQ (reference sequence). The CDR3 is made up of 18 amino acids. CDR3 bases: TGTTCCAGCAGCTTAGATCGGGTCAGGGTTGCTACTAATGAAAAACTGTTTTTT. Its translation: CSSSLDRVRVATNEKLFF.

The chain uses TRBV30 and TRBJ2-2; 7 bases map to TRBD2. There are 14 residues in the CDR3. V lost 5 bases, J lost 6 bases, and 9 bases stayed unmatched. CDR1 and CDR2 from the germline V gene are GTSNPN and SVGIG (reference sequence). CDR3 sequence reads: CAWGEGGPAGELFF. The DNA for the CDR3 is TGTGCCTGGGGGGAGGGAGGGCCTGCCGGGGAGCTGTTTTTT. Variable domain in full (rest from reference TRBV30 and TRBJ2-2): SQTIHQWPATLVQPVGSPLSLECTVEGTSNPNLYWYRQAAGRGLQLLFYSVGIGQISSEVPQNLSASRPQDRQFILSSKKLLLSDSGFYLCAWGEGGPAGELFFGEGSRLTVL.

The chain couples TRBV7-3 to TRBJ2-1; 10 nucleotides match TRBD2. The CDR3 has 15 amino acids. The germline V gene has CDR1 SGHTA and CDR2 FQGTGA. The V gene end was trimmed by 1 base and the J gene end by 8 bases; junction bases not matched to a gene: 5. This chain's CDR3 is CASSLSTSGTDEQFF. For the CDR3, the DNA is TGTGCCAGCAGCTTAAGCACTAGCGGGACGGATGAGCAGTTCTTC.

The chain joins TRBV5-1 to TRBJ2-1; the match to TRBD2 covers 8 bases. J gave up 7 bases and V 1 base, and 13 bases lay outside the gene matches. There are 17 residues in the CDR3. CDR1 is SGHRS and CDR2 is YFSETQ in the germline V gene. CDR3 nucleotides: TGCGCCAGCAGCTTGACGCGGGGGAGCGGGGGAGCTAATGAGCAGTTCTTC. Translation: CASSLTRGSGGANEQFF.

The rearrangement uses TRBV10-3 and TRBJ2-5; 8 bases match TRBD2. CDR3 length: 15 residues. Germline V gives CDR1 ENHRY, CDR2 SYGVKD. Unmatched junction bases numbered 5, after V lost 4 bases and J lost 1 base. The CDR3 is CAISALAGGQETQYF. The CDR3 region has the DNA TGTGCCATCAGTGCGCTCGCGGGGGGCCAAGAGACCCAGTACTTC.

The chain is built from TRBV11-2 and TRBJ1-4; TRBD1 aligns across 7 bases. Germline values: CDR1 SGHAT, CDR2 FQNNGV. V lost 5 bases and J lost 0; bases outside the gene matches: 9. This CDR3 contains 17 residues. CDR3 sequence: CASSPGTAVATNEKLFF. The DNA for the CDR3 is TGTGCCAGCAGCCCCGGGACAGCCGTTGCAACTAATGAAAAACTGTTTTTT.

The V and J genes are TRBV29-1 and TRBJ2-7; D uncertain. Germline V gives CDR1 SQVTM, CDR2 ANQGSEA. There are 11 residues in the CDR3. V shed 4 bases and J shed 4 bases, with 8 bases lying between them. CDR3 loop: CSVVMRYEQYF. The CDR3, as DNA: TGCAGCGTTGTGATGCGTTACGAGCAGTACTTC.

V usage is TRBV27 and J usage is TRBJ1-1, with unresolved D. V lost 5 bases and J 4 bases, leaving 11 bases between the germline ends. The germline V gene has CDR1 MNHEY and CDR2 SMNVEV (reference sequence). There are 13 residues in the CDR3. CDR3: CASSPNAVTEAFF. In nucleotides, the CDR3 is TGTGCCAGCAGTCCTAATGCGGTCACTGAAGCTTTCTTT.